These 2 T cell receptor beta chains originate from one sample sequenced in a study of T cells after yellow fever vaccination. Using its own MiXCR run on the 5' RACE reads, TCRdb lists one record per CDR3 protein. The table lists 250,000 or so distinct CDR3 sequences, less than 7.5% of them singletons. The source material was CD4+ T cells sorted from PBMCs, sampled on the day of the yellow fever booster vaccination. The receptors were gathered from a man aged 25 to 40 who received the YFV17D yellow fever vaccine.

The chain recombines TRBV20-1 with TRBJ1-1; D perhaps matches TRBD1 (5 bases). This CDR3 is built from 14 residues. The V end lost 6 bases, the J end lost 6 bases, and 20 bases lay between the germline ends. The germline V gene encodes CDR1 DFQATT and CDR2 SNEGSKA (reference sequence). The CDR3 DNA reads as TGCAGTGCCTCACCGGGGGGTCCGCTGCCTGAAGCTTTCTTT. It yields the protein CSASPGGPLPEAFF.

A few counts support this clonotype. The rearrangement links TRBV7-2 to TRBJ1-2; unclear D gene. There are 13 residues in the CDR3. With 4 bases removed from V and 7 bases from J, the gap between germline ends came to 13 bases. Per germline, CDR1 SGHTA and CDR2 FQGNSA. The CDR3 loop is CASSSWESGGYTF. The CDR3 DNA follows: TGTGCCAGCAGCTCCTGGGAAAGTGGTGGCTACACCTTC.